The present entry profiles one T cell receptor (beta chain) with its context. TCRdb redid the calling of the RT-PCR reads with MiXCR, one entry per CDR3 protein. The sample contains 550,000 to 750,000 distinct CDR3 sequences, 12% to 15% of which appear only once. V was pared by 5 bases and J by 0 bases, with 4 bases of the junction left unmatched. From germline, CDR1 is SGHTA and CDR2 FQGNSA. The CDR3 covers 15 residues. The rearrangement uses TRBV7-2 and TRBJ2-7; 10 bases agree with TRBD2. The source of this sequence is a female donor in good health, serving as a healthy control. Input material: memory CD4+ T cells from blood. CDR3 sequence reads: CASSRGTSASYEQYF. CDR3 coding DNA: TGTGCCAGCAGCCGCGGGACTAGCGCCTCCTACGAGCAGTACTTC.